These T cell receptor beta chains were read from a single sample in a study of T cells in Graves' hyperthyroidism and ophthalmopathy. TCRdb fed the multiplex PCR reads into MiXCR, producing one record per CDR3 protein. The data hold more than 550,000 distinct CDR3 sequences, with 15% to 20% observed a single time. Sequencing was performed on blood. The receptors come from a woman between 45 and 65 years old with Graves' hyperthyroidism that later progressed to Graves' ophthalmopathy. Both conserved end residues are part of each CDR3. The order of the fields is CDR3 protein, CDR3 DNA, D gene, clone size, V gene, J gene. A D gene is named only where the DNA matches it firmly. Rows may omit the clone size; those that give it use once, few, many or a size class.

CDR3 protein: CASSRNGQGDYNEQFF
CDR3 DNA: TGTGCCAGCAGCCGTAATGGACAGGGGGACTACAATGAGCAGTTCTTC
D gene: TRBD1
clone size: -
V gene: TRBV3-1
J gene: TRBJ2-1

CDR3 protein: CSAWTSATDTQYF
CDR3 DNA: TGCAGTGCCTGGACTAGTGCGACAGATACGCAGTATTTT
D gene: TRBD2
clone size: many
V gene: TRBV20-1
J gene: TRBJ2-3

CDR3 protein: CASSLQPGQGAEGYTF
CDR3 DNA: TGTGCCAGCAGCCTACAACCGGGACAGGGGGCGGAAGGCTACACCTTC
D gene: TRBD1
clone size: many
V gene: TRBV6-1
J gene: TRBJ1-2

CDR3 protein: CASSRGGRETQYF
CDR3 DNA: TGTGCCAGCAGCCGTGGGGGGAGAGAGACCCAGTACTTC
D gene: -
clone size: few
V gene: TRBV7-6
J gene: TRBJ2-5

CDR3 protein: CARASQGRYEQYF
CDR3 DNA: TGTGCCAGAGCCAGCCAGGGGCGATACGAGCAGTACTTC
D gene: -
clone size: few
V gene: TRBV6-4
J gene: TRBJ2-7

CDR3 protein: CASSLGRNVLTF
CDR3 DNA: TGTGCCAGCAGCTTAGGACGAAACGTCCTGACTTTC
D gene: -
clone size: many
V gene: TRBV11-2
J gene: TRBJ2-6

CDR3 protein: CASSSRGSGGPSTDTQYF
CDR3 DNA: TGTGCCAGCAGCTCCCGGGGTAGCGGGGGGCCTAGCACAGATACGCAGTATTTT
D gene: TRBD2
clone size: few
V gene: TRBV7-3
J gene: TRBJ2-3

CDR3 protein: CASRLQTASYEQYF
CDR3 DNA: TGTGCCAGCAGGTTACAGACCGCTTCCTACGAGCAGTACTTC
D gene: -
clone size: -
V gene: TRBV12-3/TRBV12-4
J gene: TRBJ2-7

CDR3 protein: CASLPFGGNQPQHF
CDR3 DNA: TGTGCCAGCCTCCCTTTTGGGGGCAATCAGCCCCAGCATTTT
D gene: -
clone size: few
V gene: TRBV6-1
J gene: TRBJ1-5

CDR3 protein: CAWSPGPEQYF
CDR3 DNA: TGTGCCTGGAGTCCTGGGCCAGAGCAGTACTTC
D gene: -
clone size: -
V gene: TRBV30
J gene: TRBJ2-7

CDR3 protein: CASSNRDRASEQYF
CDR3 DNA: TGTGCCAGCAGCAACCGGGACAGGGCCTCCGAGCAGTACTTC
D gene: TRBD1
clone size: few
V gene: TRBV7-9
J gene: TRBJ2-7

CDR3 protein: CASSFPGVAGASYNEQFF
CDR3 DNA: TGTGCCAGCAGCTTCCCTGGGGTAGCGGGGGCCTCCTACAATGAGCAGTTCTTC
D gene: TRBD2
clone size: many
V gene: TRBV11-2
J gene: TRBJ2-1

CDR3 protein: CSATRGQGYEQYF
CDR3 DNA: TGCAGTGCTACCCGGGGACAGGGCTACGAGCAGTACTTC
D gene: TRBD1
clone size: few
V gene: TRBV20-1
J gene: TRBJ2-7

CDR3 protein: CASSTGNSYGYTF
CDR3 DNA: TGTGCCAGCAGCACAGGGAATAGCTATGGCTACACCTTC
D gene: -
clone size: many
V gene: TRBV6-1
J gene: TRBJ1-2

CDR3 protein: CASSDSREQYF
CDR3 DNA: TGTGCCAGCAGTGACTCAAGAGAGCAGTACTTC
D gene: -
clone size: -
V gene: TRBV6-1
J gene: TRBJ2-7

CDR3 protein: CASSLEGAKGNTIYF
CDR3 DNA: TGCGCCAGCAGCTTGGAGGGGGCGAAAGGAAACACCATATATTTT
D gene: TRBD1
clone size: few
V gene: TRBV5-1
J gene: TRBJ1-3

CDR3 protein: CASSFGVSEQYF
CDR3 DNA: TGTGCCAGCAGTTTTGGGGTTAGCGAGCAGTACTTC
D gene: -
clone size: -
V gene: TRBV12-3/TRBV12-4
J gene: TRBJ2-7

CDR3 protein: CASSLGVTATNEKLFF
CDR3 DNA: TGTGCCAGCAGTTTGGGGGTGACTGCAACTAATGAAAAACTGTTTTTT
D gene: -
clone size: many
V gene: TRBV12-3/TRBV12-4
J gene: TRBJ1-4

CDR3 protein: CASSLKGEQFF
CDR3 DNA: TGTGCCAGCAGCCTAAAGGGTGAGCAGTTCTTC
D gene: -
clone size: -
V gene: TRBV12-3/TRBV12-4
J gene: TRBJ2-1

CDR3 protein: CASSSGGGPEAFF
CDR3 DNA: TGTGCCAGCAGCTCCGGGGGGGGACCTGAAGCTTTCTTT
D gene: -
clone size: many
V gene: TRBV9
J gene: TRBJ1-1

CDR3 protein: CASSGMVTGNTIYF
CDR3 DNA: TGTGCCAGCAGCGGTATGGTCACTGGAAACACCATATATTTT
D gene: -
clone size: -
V gene: TRBV9
J gene: TRBJ1-3

CDR3 protein: CASSLGRVNEQFF
CDR3 DNA: TGTGCCAGCAGCTTGGGCAGGGTCAATGAGCAGTTCTTC
D gene: -
clone size: many
V gene: TRBV5-6
J gene: TRBJ2-1

CDR3 protein: CASSPSLGRGDYGYTF
CDR3 DNA: TGTGCCAGCAGCCCATCCCTAGGCAGGGGAGACTATGGCTACACCTTC
D gene: -
clone size: many
V gene: TRBV7-2
J gene: TRBJ1-2

CDR3 protein: CASSLNAGSTDTQYF
CDR3 DNA: TGTGCCAGCAGCTTAAACGCGGGGAGCACAGATACGCAGTATTTT
D gene: -
clone size: -
V gene: TRBV7-9
J gene: TRBJ2-3

CDR3 protein: CASSPNGNYGYTF
CDR3 DNA: TGTGCCAGCAGCCCGAACGGGAACTATGGCTACACCTTC
D gene: -
clone size: few
V gene: TRBV5-6
J gene: TRBJ1-2

CDR3 protein: CATSRDFRQGSQPQHF
CDR3 DNA: TGTGCCACCAGCAGAGATTTCAGACAGGGGAGTCAGCCCCAGCATTTT
D gene: TRBD1
clone size: -
V gene: TRBV15
J gene: TRBJ1-5

CDR3 protein: CASSFRRGGRWGTDTQYF
CDR3 DNA: TGTGCCAGCAGTTTCCGACGGGGGGGCCGGTGGGGCACAGATACGCAGTATTTT
D gene: TRBD2
clone size: -
V gene: TRBV12-3/TRBV12-4
J gene: TRBJ2-3

CDR3 protein: CASSAGQGVLGNTIYF
CDR3 DNA: TGTGCCAGCAGCGCGGGACAGGGTGTGCTAGGGAACACCATATATTTT
D gene: TRBD1
clone size: few
V gene: TRBV9
J gene: TRBJ1-3

CDR3 protein: CASRTQGASTEAFF
CDR3 DNA: TGTGCCAGCAGAACCCAGGGGGCAAGCACTGAAGCTTTCTTT
D gene: TRBD1
clone size: many
V gene: TRBV27
J gene: TRBJ1-1

CDR3 protein: CASSPRTGEGYTF
CDR3 DNA: TGTGCCAGCAGCCCCCGGACAGGAGAGGGCTACACCTTC
D gene: TRBD1
clone size: once
V gene: TRBV7-6
J gene: TRBJ1-2

CDR3 protein: CASSYGESEAFF
CDR3 DNA: TGTGCCAGCAGTTATGGGGAGTCTGAAGCTTTCTTT
D gene: -
clone size: many
V gene: TRBV6-1
J gene: TRBJ1-1

CDR3 protein: CASSREGYYGYTF
CDR3 DNA: TGTGCCAGCAGCCGCGAGGGGTACTATGGCTACACCTTC
D gene: -
clone size: many
V gene: TRBV3-1
J gene: TRBJ1-2

CDR3 protein: CASSPGLAEGETQYF
CDR3 DNA: TGTGCCAGTAGTCCGGGACTAGCGGAGGGGGAGACCCAGTACTTC
D gene: TRBD2
clone size: -
V gene: TRBV19
J gene: TRBJ2-5

CDR3 protein: CASRLSRAYEQYF
CDR3 DNA: TGTGCCAGCAGGCTATCCAGGGCGTACGAGCAGTACTTC
D gene: -
clone size: many
V gene: TRBV6-1
J gene: TRBJ2-7

CDR3 protein: CASKNGGSTDTQYF
CDR3 DNA: TGTGCCAGCAAAAACGGGGGTAGCACAGATACGCAGTATTTT
D gene: -
clone size: -
V gene: TRBV28
J gene: TRBJ2-3

CDR3 protein: CASSPPMGGLNTEAFF
CDR3 DNA: TGTGCCAGCTCACCACCCATGGGGGGATTGAACACTGAAGCTTTCTTT
D gene: -
clone size: many
V gene: TRBV18
J gene: TRBJ1-1

CDR3 protein: CASSLTGLDYGYTF
CDR3 DNA: TGCGCCAGCAGCTTGACAGGGCTCGACTATGGCTACACCTTC
D gene: -
clone size: many
V gene: TRBV5-1
J gene: TRBJ1-2

CDR3 protein: CSAKTGANEKLFF
CDR3 DNA: TGCAGTGCGAAGACCGGGGCTAATGAAAAACTGTTTTTT
D gene: -
clone size: -
V gene: TRBV20-1
J gene: TRBJ1-4

CDR3 protein: CASASRGGFSGANVLTF
CDR3 DNA: TGTGCCAGCGCGTCGCGGGGGGGATTTTCTGGGGCCAACGTCCTGACTTTC
D gene: TRBD2
clone size: few
V gene: TRBV12-3/TRBV12-4
J gene: TRBJ2-6

CDR3 protein: CASSQDRTGMNTEAFF
CDR3 DNA: TGTGCCAGCAGCCAAGATCGTACAGGGATGAACACTGAAGCTTTCTTT
D gene: -
clone size: many
V gene: TRBV3-1
J gene: TRBJ1-1

CDR3 protein: CASSLVGTPMGQFF
CDR3 DNA: TGTGCCAGCAGCTTGGTCGGGACCCCGATGGGGCAGTTCTTC
D gene: -
clone size: few
V gene: TRBV5-5
J gene: TRBJ2-1

CDR3 protein: CATLTRRGDWQFF
CDR3 DNA: TGTGCCACTCTCACCCGGAGGGGGGACTGGCAGTTCTTC
D gene: -
clone size: -
V gene: TRBV2
J gene: TRBJ2-1

CDR3 protein: CSVSGTGNQPQHF
CDR3 DNA: TGCAGCGTTTCCGGGACAGGGAATCAGCCCCAGCATTTT
D gene: TRBD1
clone size: few
V gene: TRBV29-1
J gene: TRBJ1-5

CDR3 protein: CASSMDSHGYTF
CDR3 DNA: TGTGCCAGTAGTATGGACAGCCATGGCTACACCTTC
D gene: -
clone size: -
V gene: TRBV19
J gene: TRBJ1-2

CDR3 protein: CASSLDWGSGETQYF
CDR3 DNA: TGTGCCAGCAGCTTAGATTGGGGGTCTGGGGAGACCCAGTACTTC
D gene: -
clone size: many
V gene: TRBV11-2
J gene: TRBJ2-5